These T cell receptor beta chains were read from a single sample in a study of blood T cell repertoires in COVID-19. Libraries were prepared by immunoSEQ multiplex PCR; TCRdb keeps only in-frame clonotypes and omits some of them. The sample has about 170,000 clones; more than 75% are singletons. Sequenced material: peripheral blood. The receptors stem from a woman aged 80 or over with COVID-19, enrolled during active disease. CDR3s include the opening cysteine and the closing phenylalanine or tryptophan. Each record gives: J gene, D gene, V gene, clone size, CDR3 protein, CDR3 DNA. The D gene is left open where the match is weak. A row's size may be missing; if present it is once, few, many or a size class.

>TRBJ1-2|-|TRBV12-3/TRBV12-4|-
CASSLPGSYTF
TGTGCCAGCAGTTTGCCGGGGAGCTACACCTTC
>TRBJ2-7|TRBD1|TRBV7-2|-
CASSSGQGRSYEQYF
TGTGCCAGCAGCTCGGGACAGGGCCGGTCCTACGAGCAGTACTTC
>TRBJ1-6|TRBD1|TRBV4-3|-
CASSQVPGGNSPLHF
TGCGCCAGCAGCCAAGTTCCAGGGGGCAATTCACCCCTCCACTTT
>TRBJ1-3|TRBD1|TRBV10-3|-
CAISEGGRQFGNTIYF
TGTGCCATCAGTGAAGGGGGCAGGCAATTTGGAAACACCATATATTTT
>TRBJ2-3|TRBD2|TRBV7-9|-
CASTPAGVLDTQYF
TGTGCCAGCACACCCGCGGGAGTACTAGATACGCAGTATTTT
>TRBJ1-5|TRBD1|TRBV18|-
CASSPGTGTNQPQHF
TGTGCCAGCTCTCCGGGGACAGGAACTAATCAGCCCCAGCATTTT
>TRBJ1-5|TRBD1|TRBV27|-
CASRPRTGSQPQHF
TGTGCCAGCAGGCCTAGGACAGGGAGTCAGCCCCAGCATTTT
>TRBJ2-4|TRBD2|TRBV19|-
CASRTVAGDKNIQYF
TGTGCCAGTAGGACCGTAGCGGGAGACAAAAACATTCAGTACTTC
>TRBJ1-5|-|TRBV2|-
CASSQGNQPQHF
TGTGCCAGCAGCCAGGGGAATCAGCCCCAGCATTTT
>TRBJ2-3|-|TRBV9|-
CASSDGSSVITDTQYF
TGTGCCAGCAGCGACGGTTCTAGCGTAATCACAGATACGCAGTATTTT
>TRBJ2-1|TRBD2|TRBV3-1/TRBV3-2|-
CASSPTHGRENEQFF
TGTGCCAGCAGCCCGACCCACGGGAGGGAAAATGAGCAGTTCTTC
>TRBJ1-2|-|TRBV25-1|-
CASSDSPLSNYGYTF
TGTGCCAGCAGTGATTCCCCCCTAAGCAACTATGGCTACACCTTC
>TRBJ2-1|-|TRBV5-1|-
CASSFTNSYNEQFF
TGCGCCAGCAGCTTTACAAACTCCTACAATGAGCAGTTCTTC
>TRBJ2-7|-|TRBV7-9|-
CASSTGFYEQYF
TGTGCCAGCAGCACCGGGTTTTACGAACAGTACTTC
>TRBJ1-5|-|TRBV4-3|-
CASSQDAGLGNQPQHF
TGCGCCAGCAGCCAAGATGCGGGCTTGGGGAATCAGCCCCAGCATTTT
>TRBJ1-2|-|TRBV5-1|once
CASSYDSNYGYTF
TGCGCCAGCAGCTATGACAGCAACTATGGCTACACCTTC
>TRBJ2-3|TRBD2|TRBV28|-
CASSSPGTSGVYGTDTQYF
TGTGCCAGCAGCAGTCCCGGGACTAGCGGGGTATATGGCACAGATACGCAGTATTTT
>TRBJ2-2|-|TRBV19|once
CASSIPLDTGELFF
TGTGCCAGTAGTATCCCCTTAGACACCGGGGAGCTGTTTTTT
>TRBJ1-5|-|TRBV18|-
CASSPTVLGDQPQHF
TGTGCCAGCTCACCCACGGTCCTCGGAGATCAGCCCCAGCATTTT
>TRBJ2-2|TRBD1|TRBV7-9|-
CASSERGGTGEVGELFF
TGTGCCAGCAGCGAACGAGGTGGGACAGGGGAAGTCGGGGAGCTGTTTTTT
>TRBJ1-2|-|TRBV14|-
CASSQGSIGYTF
TGTGCCAGCAGCCAAGGCTCTATTGGCTACACCTTC
>TRBJ2-2|TRBD2|TRBV28|-
CASSLPSGNTGELFF
TGTGCCAGCAGTCTTCCTAGCGGAAACACCGGGGAGCTGTTTTTT
>TRBJ2-7|TRBD2|TRBV5-4|few
CASSQFSGISYEQYF
TGTGCCAGCAGCCAGTTTAGCGGGATCTCCTACGAGCAGTACTTC
>TRBJ1-4|TRBD1|TRBV23-1|-
CASSQSRTGGVGEKLFF
TGCGCCAGCAGTCAATCTCGAACAGGGGGCGTAGGGGAAAAACTGTTTTTT
>TRBJ2-3|TRBD2|TRBV19|-
CASRGAGGSDTQYF
TGTGCCAGTAGGGGAGCGGGAGGGAGCGATACGCAGTATTTT
>TRBJ1-2|TRBD1|TRBV3-1/TRBV3-2|few
CASSLQGENGYTF
TGTGCCAGCAGCCTCCAGGGGGAGAATGGCTACACCTTC
>TRBJ2-7|TRBD2|TRBV28|-
CASRPGLAINEQYF
TGTGCCAGCAGACCTGGACTAGCGATTAACGAGCAGTACTTC
>TRBJ1-1|TRBD1|TRBV7-2|-
CASSLGTGEVAFF
TGTGCCAGCAGCCTCGGGACAGGGGAAGTGGCTTTCTTT
>TRBJ2-7|-|TRBV7-2|-
CASSLDLMRHEQYF
TGTGCCAGCAGCTTAGATCTTATGAGGCACGAGCAGTACTTC
>TRBJ2-1|TRBD2|TRBV19|few
CASNPAGINEQFF
TGTGCCAGTAACCCAGCGGGGATCAATGAGCAGTTCTTC
>TRBJ1-1|-|TRBV19|-
CASSSQGSNTEAFF
TGTGCCAGTAGTAGCCAGGGTTCGAACACTGAAGCTTTCTTT